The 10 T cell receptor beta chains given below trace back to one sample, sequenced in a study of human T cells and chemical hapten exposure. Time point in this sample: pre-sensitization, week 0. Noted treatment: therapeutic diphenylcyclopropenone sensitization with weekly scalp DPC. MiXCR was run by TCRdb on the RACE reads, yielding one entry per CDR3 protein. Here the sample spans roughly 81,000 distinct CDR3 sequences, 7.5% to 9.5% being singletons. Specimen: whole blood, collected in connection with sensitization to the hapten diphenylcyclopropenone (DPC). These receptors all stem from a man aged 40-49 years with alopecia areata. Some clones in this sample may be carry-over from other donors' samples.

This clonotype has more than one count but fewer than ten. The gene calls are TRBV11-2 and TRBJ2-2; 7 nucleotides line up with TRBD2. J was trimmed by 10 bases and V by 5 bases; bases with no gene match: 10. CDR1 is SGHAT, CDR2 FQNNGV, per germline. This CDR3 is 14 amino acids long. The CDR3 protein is CASSLPGRAVELFF. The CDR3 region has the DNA TGTGCCAGCAGCCTCCCGGGGAGGGCCGTGGAGCTGTTTTTT.

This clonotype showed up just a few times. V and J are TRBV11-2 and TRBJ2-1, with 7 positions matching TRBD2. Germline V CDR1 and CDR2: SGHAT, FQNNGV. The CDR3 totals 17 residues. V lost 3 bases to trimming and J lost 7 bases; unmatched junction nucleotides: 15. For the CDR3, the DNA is TGTGCCAGCAGCTTTATCATCGGGGCGGGAGAAGGGAATGAGCAGTTCTTC. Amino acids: CASSFIIGAGEGNEQFF.

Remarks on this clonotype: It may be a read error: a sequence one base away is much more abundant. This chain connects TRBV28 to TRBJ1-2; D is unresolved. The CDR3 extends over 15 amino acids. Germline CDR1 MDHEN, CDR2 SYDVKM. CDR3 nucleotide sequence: TGTGTCAGCAGTTTACTCGGGTACGAGGACTATGGCTACACCTTC. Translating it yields CVSSLLGYEDYGYTF.

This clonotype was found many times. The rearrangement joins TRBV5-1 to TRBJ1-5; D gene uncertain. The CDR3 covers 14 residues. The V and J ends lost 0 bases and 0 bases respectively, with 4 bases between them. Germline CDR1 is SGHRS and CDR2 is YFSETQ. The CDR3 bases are TGCGCCAGCAGCTTGGGGGGTAGCAATCAGCCCCAGCATTTT. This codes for CASSLGGSNQPQHF.

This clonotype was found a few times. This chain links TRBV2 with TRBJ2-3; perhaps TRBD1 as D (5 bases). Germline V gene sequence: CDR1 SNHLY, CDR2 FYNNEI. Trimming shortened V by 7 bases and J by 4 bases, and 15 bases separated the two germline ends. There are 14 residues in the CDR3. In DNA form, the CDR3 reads TGTGCCAGCATCCTCCTTGGGGCCGCAGATACGCAGTATTTT. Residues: CASILLGAADTQYF.

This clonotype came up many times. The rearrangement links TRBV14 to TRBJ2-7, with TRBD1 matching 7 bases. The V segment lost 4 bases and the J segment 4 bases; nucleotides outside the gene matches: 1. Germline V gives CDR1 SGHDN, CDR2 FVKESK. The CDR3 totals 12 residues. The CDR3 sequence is CASSPTGYEQYF. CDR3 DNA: TGTGCCAGCAGCCCGACAGGGTACGAGCAGTACTTC.

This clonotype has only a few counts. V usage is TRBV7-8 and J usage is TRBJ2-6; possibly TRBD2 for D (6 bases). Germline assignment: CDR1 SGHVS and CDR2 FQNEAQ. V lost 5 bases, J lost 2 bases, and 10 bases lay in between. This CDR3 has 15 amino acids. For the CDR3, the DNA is TGTGCCAGCAGCGAAGGAGGGGCTGGGGCCAACGTCCTGACTTTC. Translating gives CASSEGGAGANVLTF.

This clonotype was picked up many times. The CDR3 protein is CASSYSRATDTQYF. CDR3 nucleotides: TGTGCCAGCAGTTACTCCAGAGCCACAGATACGCAGTATTTT. The chain combines TRBV6-2 or TRBV6-3 with TRBJ2-3; D is ambiguous. This CDR3 has 14 amino acids. V lost 0 bases to trimming and J lost 2 bases, with 6 bases between them. Germline assignment: CDR1 MNHEY and CDR2 SVGEGT.

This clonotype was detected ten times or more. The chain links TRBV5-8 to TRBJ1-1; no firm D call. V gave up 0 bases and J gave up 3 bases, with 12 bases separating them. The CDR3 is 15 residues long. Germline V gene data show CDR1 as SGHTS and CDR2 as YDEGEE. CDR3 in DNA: TGTGCCAGCAGCTTGGGTCCAATATCTTACACTGAAGCTTTCTTT. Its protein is CASSLGPISYTEAFF.

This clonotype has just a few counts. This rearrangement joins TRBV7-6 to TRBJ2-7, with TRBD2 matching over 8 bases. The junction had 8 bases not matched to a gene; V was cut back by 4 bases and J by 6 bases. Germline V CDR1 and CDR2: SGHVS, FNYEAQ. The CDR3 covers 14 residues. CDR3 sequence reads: CASSSGLALTEQYV. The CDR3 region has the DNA TGTGCCAGCAGCTCAGGACTAGCATTGACCGAGCAGTACGTC.